The 30 T cell receptor beta chains below all came from one sample that was sequenced in a study of tumor and adjacent non-tumor tissue in lung cancer. RNA was extracted from bulk tissue without any cell sorting. The library came from three nested PCR rounds adapted from ARM-PCR protocols. TCRdb redid the calling of the multiplex PCR reads with MiXCR, one entry per CDR3 protein. The sample lists about 110,000 distinct CDR3 sequences, roughly 84% occurring once. Sample: lung tumor tissue. Receptors originate from a man between 65 and 80 years old with non-small cell lung cancer.

The sample holds one count of this clonotype. A junction boundary mismatches the germline segment, possibly from a read error. The chain links TRBV11-2 to TRBJ2-7; D might be TRBD1 (5 bases). The V gene's germline CDR1 is SGHAT and CDR2 FQNNGV. The CDR3 is 15 residues long. CDR3 sequence: CTSSLDPMGPYEHYF. CDR3 in DNA: TGTACCAGCAGCTTAGACCCTATGGGGCCCTACGAGCATTACTTC.

Points on this clonotype: Given a much more abundant clone one base away, this may be a read error. V gene TRBV5-1 combines with J gene TRBJ2-1, with D unresolved. The CDR3 extends over 13 amino acids. Per the germline V gene, CDR1 is SGHRS and CDR2 is YFSETQ. CDR3 protein: CANSLRPPNEQFF. The CDR3 DNA sequence: TGCGCCAACAGCCTCCGGCCCCCGAATGAGCAGTTCTTC.

As regards this clonotype: This may come from a read error, since a much larger clone is one base off. The rearrangement joins TRBV19 to TRBJ2-2; D not certain. This CDR3 has 15 amino acids. CDR1 is LNHDA and CDR2 is SQIVND in the germline V gene (reference sequence). In DNA, the CDR3 is TGTGCCAGTAGTATCGGTCGAACGAACACCTGGGAGCTGTTTTTT. Protein sequence: CASSIGRTNTWELFF.

The CDR3 bases are TGCAGCGCACGACATGGGTACAATGAGCAGTTCTTC. Translation gives CSARHGYNEQFF. This chain joins TRBV29-1 and TRBJ2-1, with unresolved D. The CDR3 length is 12 residues. V was cut by 7 bases and J by 4 bases, with 11 bases left in between. The V gene's germline CDR1 is SQVTM and CDR2 ANQGSEA.

The chain joins TRBV11-2 to TRBJ2-1; D might be TRBD1 or TRBD2, each matching 5 bases. The last part of the DNA fits TRBJ2-7 better; the J call may be wrong. The CDR3 is made up of 16 amino acids. The germline V gene has CDR1 SGHAT and CDR2 FQNNGV. The CDR3 DNA sequence: TGTGCCAGCAGCTTAGACGTAGGGAGAGGGACCGGTGAGCAGTACTTC. It codes for CASSLDVGRGTGEQYF.

As to this clonotype: A junction boundary mismatches the germline segment, possibly from a read error. V gene TRBV6-5 combines with J gene TRBJ1-2; maybe TRBD1 (6 bases). CDR3 size: 17 residues. Germline loops: CDR1 MNHEY, CDR2 SVGAGI. The CDR3 DNA is TGTGCTAGCAGACCTCCGACCGGGGGGCGAGGTTACTATGTCTACACCTTC. Translation: CASRPPTGGRGYYVYTF.

Worth noting for this clonotype: Given a much more abundant clone one base away, this may be a read error. The chain carries TRBV11-2 and TRBJ1-6; D might be TRBD1 (6 bases). The V gene's germline CDR1 is SGHAT and CDR2 FQNNGV. This CDR3 spans 15 amino acids. This CDR3 is CASSPAGQYNSALHF. Written as DNA, the CDR3 is TGTGCCAGTAGCCCCGCTGGACAGTATAATTCAGCCCTCCACTTT.

Concerning this clonotype itself: A clone one base away is much larger, so this may be a read error. The chain combines TRBV4-3 with TRBJ1-4; D call uncertain. CDR1 and CDR2 from the germline V gene are LGHNA and YSLEER. The V end was cut by 4 bases, the J end by 4 bases, with 13 bases between. This CDR3 comprises 15 residues. CDR3 nucleotides: TGCGCCAGCAGCCGTACGGGGTGCGATAATGAAAAACTGTTTTTT. Protein product: CASSRTGCDNEKLFF.

Comment on this clonotype: Germline is not matched at one junction end, which may reflect a read error. The V and J genes are TRBV18 and TRBJ2-3; D not certain. The CDR3 runs to 13 residues. Germline lookup yields CDR1 KGHSH and CDR2 LQKENI. For the CDR3, the DNA is TGTGCCACCTCACCCGGCTTGGCAGATACGCAGTATTTT. It translates to CATSPGLADTQYF.

Note on this clonotype: Given a much more abundant clone one base away, this may be a read error. V and J are TRBV10-2 and TRBJ2-3; D unclear. This CDR3 has 16 residues. Germline CDR1 reads WSHSY; CDR2 reads SAAADI. The V end lost 4 bases, the J end lost 0 bases, and 14 bases lay between the germline ends. The CDR3 spells CASSGPDTGSTDTQYF. The CDR3 nucleotides are TGCGCCAGCAGTGGCCCTGATACTGGCAGCACAGATACGCAGTATTTT.

The V and J genes are TRBV5-4 and TRBJ2-7; possible D gene TRBD1, 6 bases. V was clipped by 3 bases and J by 8 bases, with 21 bases between them. This CDR3 has 15 residues. Germline V gives CDR1 SGHNT, CDR2 YYREEE (reference sequence). The CDR3 DNA follows: TGTGCCAGCAGCTCCCTCGGACAGAAATCCTATAAGCAGTACTTC. Translated: CASSSLGQKSYKQYF.

Concerning this clonotype itself: Its ends do not fully match the called genes, so a read error is possible. The rearrangement uses TRBV4-1 and TRBJ1-1; D is uncertain. Looked up from germline, CDR1 is MGHRA and CDR2 is YSYEKL. The CDR3 contains 13 residues. In DNA, the CDR3 is TGCGCCAACAGCCAAGGTGGATGGCCTGAAGCTTTCTTT. Translation: CANSQGGWPEAFF.

Note on this clonotype: Germline and junction disagree at one end, which may indicate a read error. This chain uses TRBV4-1 with TRBJ1-2, with TRBD1 as a possible D gene (6 bases). The CDR3 loop spans 15 amino acids. In germline, CDR1 is MGHRA, CDR2 YSYEKL. CDR3 sequence (DNA): TGCGCCAGCAGACAAGAAGGCGGGGGCTTCTGTGGCTACACGTTC. It specifies CASRQEGGGFCGYTF.

Concerning this clonotype: An end of the junction differs from the germline gene, which may be a read error. Here the CDR3 DNA reads TGTGCCAACAGGCTAACTAGCGGAGCGAACACCGGGGAGTTGTTTTTT. Its translation: CANRLTSGANTGELFF. The chain carries TRBV14 and TRBJ2-2; 8 bases agree with TRBD2. This CDR3 contains 16 residues. Germline V CDR1 and CDR2: SGHDN, FVKESK.

CDR3 coding DNA: TGCAGTGCTCAAATACCAGAGGACAGTCAGCCCCAGCATTTT. It codes for CSAQIPEDSQPQHF. The chain has TRBV20-1 and TRBJ1-5; possibly TRBD1 for D (6 bases). CDR1 and CDR2 from the germline V gene are DFQATT and SNEGSKA (reference sequence). This CDR3 is 14 amino acids long. Trimming took off 5 bases at V and 6 bases at J, with 17 bases between the two ends.

With respect to this clonotype: This CDR3 fails to terminate in the conserved phenylalanine or tryptophan, so it likely reflects a read error. V gene TRBV12-5 combines with J gene TRBJ1-1, with no clear D. CDR3 length equals 12 residues. V lost 3 bases and J lost 3, with 5 bases in between. Germline V gene data show CDR1 as LGHNT and CDR2 as FRNRAP. The CDR3 nucleotides read TGTGCTAGTGGTTTATCCTACACTGAAGCTTTCTCT. This sequence encodes CASGLSYTEAFS.

Remarks on this clonotype: At one end, the junction sequence differs from germline, possibly due to a read error. Here the CDR3 DNA reads TGTACCATCAGTGAGTCTAGCGGGGACTTTTATGCCTACACCTTC. Amino acid sequence: CTISESSGDFYAYTF. The V and J genes are TRBV10-3 and TRBJ1-2; perhaps TRBD1 as D (5 bases). CDR1 and CDR2 from the germline V gene are ENHRY and SYGVKD. This CDR3 is 15 amino acids long.

Concerning this clonotype: This is likely a read error, given that the CDR3 carries no conserved phenylalanine or tryptophan at its end. The chain uses TRBV5-4 and TRBJ1-6; 7 bases match TRBD1. The germline gives CDR1 SGHNT, CDR2 YYREEE (reference sequence). The CDR3 runs to 15 residues. The CDR3 bases are TGTGACAGCAGCCGAACAGGGGATCATAATTCACCCCTCCACCTT. Its protein product is CDSSRTGDHNSPLHL.

In regard to this clonotype: This likely comes from a read error, as the CDR3 has no conserved phenylalanine or tryptophan at its end. V gene TRBV11-2 combines with J gene TRBJ1-6; D gene ambiguous. The CDR3 sequence is 15 residues long. Germline assignment: CDR1 SGHAT and CDR2 FQNNGV. CDR3 protein: CASSSHSSYSSPLHL. Written as DNA, the CDR3 is TGTGCCAGCAGTTCCCATAGCTCCTATAGTTCACCCCTCCACCTT.

This clonotype was seen many times. The chain joins TRBV12-3 or TRBV12-4 to TRBJ2-7, with 8 bases matching TRBD2. The CDR3 covers 13 residues. V shed 7 bases, J shed 7 bases, and the junction held 9 bases outside the gene matches. CDR3 protein: CASTSGPGGEQYF. Here the CDR3 DNA reads TGTGCCAGCACTTCGGGACCGGGAGGGGAGCAGTACTTC.

On this clonotype: Because the CDR3 is missing its conserved closing phenylalanine or tryptophan, this is likely a read error. V usage is TRBV29-1 and J usage is TRBJ1-5; D is undetermined. The CDR3 consists of 13 residues. The germline V gene encodes CDR1 SQVTM and CDR2 ANQGSEA. V dropped 5 bases and J dropped 3 bases, with 11 bases sitting between them. The CDR3 reads CSVCSGFNQPQHL. CDR3 DNA: TGCAGCGTTTGTTCGGGATTCAATCAGCCCCAGCATTTA.

Concerning this clonotype itself: A junction boundary mismatches the germline segment, possibly from a read error. The J gene is TRBJ2-1, the V gene TRBV11-2; 8 nucleotides line up with TRBD2. Germline V gene sequence: CDR1 SGHAT, CDR2 FQNNGV. The length of the CDR3 is 15 residues. DNA for the CDR3: TGTCCCAGCAGCTTGGGTCGGGGGGGCTACAATGAACAGTTATTC. Encoded protein: CPSSLGRGGYNEQLF.

On this clonotype: A much larger clone sits a single nucleotide away, making a read error possible. The V gene is TRBV20-1, the J gene TRBJ2-3; 9 nucleotides line up with TRBD1. Germline assignment: CDR1 DFQATT and CDR2 SNEGSKA (reference sequence). The CDR3 runs to 16 residues. The CDR3 DNA reads TGCAATGCTAGCAACGCCGGGACAGGGACAATGGATACGCAGTATTTT. Translating it yields CNASNAGTGTMDTQYF.

Concerning this clonotype: A much larger clone is a single base away; this may be a read error. The rearrangement uses TRBV11-2 and TRBJ1-1; the match to TRBD1 covers 8 bases. CDR3 length: 14 amino acids. CDR1 SGHAT and CDR2 FQNNGV come from the germline V gene. J gave up 8 bases and V 8 bases, and 13 bases lay outside the gene matches. CDR3: CASGHRDRSIEAFF. Written as DNA, the CDR3 is TGTGCCAGCGGCCACCGGGACAGGAGTATCGAAGCTTTCTTT.

The chain recombines TRBV6-2 or TRBV6-3 with TRBJ1-1; TRBD1 matches 7 bases. CDR1 is MNHEY, CDR2 SVGEGT, per germline. This CDR3 spans 12 amino acids. CDR3 amino acids: CTCRDRNTEAFF. As DNA, the CDR3 is TGTACCTGCAGGGACAGGAACACTGAAGCTTTCTTT.

For this clonotype: A junction boundary mismatches the germline segment, possibly from a read error. The chain uses TRBV11-1 and TRBJ2-1; 10 nucleotides agree with TRBD2. The CDR3 is 17 amino acids. CDR1 and CDR2 from the germline V gene are SGHAT and FQDESV (reference sequence). The CDR3, as DNA: TGTGCCAACAACTCCACCTTTAGCGGGAGGTACGCCAATGGGCAGTTCTTC. It is translated as CANNSTFSGRYANGQFF.

Comments on this clonotype: At one end, the junction sequence differs from germline, possibly due to a read error. This chain links TRBV4-1 with TRBJ1-2; a possible D gene is TRBD1 (5 bases). Germline CDR1 and CDR2: MGHRA and YSYEKL. CDR3 length: 13 residues. The CDR3 reads CANSPQTVAGYTF. CDR3 DNA: TGCGCCAACAGCCCCCAGACAGTAGCTGGCTACACCTTC.

Only a few counts were recorded for this clonotype. Compared with germline, one end of the junction differs, possibly owing to a read error. The chain joins TRBV5-4 to TRBJ2-7, with D tentatively TRBD1 or TRBD2 (5 bases each). This CDR3 spans 12 amino acids. CDR1 and CDR2 (germline): SGHNT, YYREEE (reference sequence). The CDR3 DNA follows: TGTGCCAGCTGCTCTTGGGGGTACGAGCAATACTTC. It specifies CASCSWGYEQYF.

As regards this clonotype: One junction end does not reproduce the germline sequence, and a read error may be involved. The chain uses TRBV29-1 and TRBJ1-2, with D unresolved. The CDR3 contains 12 residues. Germline CDR1 and CDR2: SQVTM and ANQGSEA. CDR3 loop: CSVDWVWYGYTF. The CDR3 nucleotides read TGCAGCGTTGACTGGGTTTGGTATGGCTACACTTTC.

The chain has TRBV11-2 and TRBJ2-1; D tentatively fits TRBD1 or TRBD2 (6 bases each). Germline assignment: CDR1 SGHAT and CDR2 FQNNGV. V was pared by 11 bases and J by 4 bases, with 24 bases between. This CDR3 spans 16 amino acids. CDR3 sequence reads: CACNLVGGKMYNEQFF. DNA of the CDR3: TGTGCCTGCAACTTAGTAGGGGGGAAAATGTACAATGAGCAGTTCTTC.